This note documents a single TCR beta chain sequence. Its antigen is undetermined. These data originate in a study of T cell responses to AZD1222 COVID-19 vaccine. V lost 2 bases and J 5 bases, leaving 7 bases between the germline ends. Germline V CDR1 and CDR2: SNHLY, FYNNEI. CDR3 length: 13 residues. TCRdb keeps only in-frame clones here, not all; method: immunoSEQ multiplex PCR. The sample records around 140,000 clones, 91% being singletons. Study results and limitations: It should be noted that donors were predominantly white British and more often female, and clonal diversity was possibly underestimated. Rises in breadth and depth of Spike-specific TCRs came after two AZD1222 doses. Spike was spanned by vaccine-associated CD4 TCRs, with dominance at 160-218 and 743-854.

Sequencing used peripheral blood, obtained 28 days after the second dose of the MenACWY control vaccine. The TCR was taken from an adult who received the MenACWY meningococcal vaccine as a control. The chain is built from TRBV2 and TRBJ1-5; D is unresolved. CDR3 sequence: CASSEIGDQPQHF. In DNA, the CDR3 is TGTGCCAGCAGTGAAATTGGAGATCAGCCCCAGCATTTT.